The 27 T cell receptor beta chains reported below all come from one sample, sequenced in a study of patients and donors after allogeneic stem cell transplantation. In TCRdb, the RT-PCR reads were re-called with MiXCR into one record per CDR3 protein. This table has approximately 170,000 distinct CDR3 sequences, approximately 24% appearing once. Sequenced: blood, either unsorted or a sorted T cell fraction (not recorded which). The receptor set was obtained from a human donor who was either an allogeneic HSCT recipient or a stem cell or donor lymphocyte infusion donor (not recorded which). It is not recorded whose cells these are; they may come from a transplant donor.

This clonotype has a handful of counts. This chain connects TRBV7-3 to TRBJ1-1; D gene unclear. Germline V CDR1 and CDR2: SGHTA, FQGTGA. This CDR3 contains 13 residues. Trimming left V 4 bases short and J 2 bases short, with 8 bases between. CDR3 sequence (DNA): TGTGCCAGCAGCTCCCGGGATAACACTGAAGCTTTCTTT. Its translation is CASSSRDNTEAFF.

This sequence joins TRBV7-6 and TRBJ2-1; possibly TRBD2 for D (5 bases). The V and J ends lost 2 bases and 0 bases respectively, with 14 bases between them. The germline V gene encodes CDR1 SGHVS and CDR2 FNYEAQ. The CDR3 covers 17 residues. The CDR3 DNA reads TGTGCCAGCAGCTTACTTGACGGGGTTAGCTCCTACAATGAGCAGTTCTTC. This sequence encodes CASSLLDGVSSYNEQFF.

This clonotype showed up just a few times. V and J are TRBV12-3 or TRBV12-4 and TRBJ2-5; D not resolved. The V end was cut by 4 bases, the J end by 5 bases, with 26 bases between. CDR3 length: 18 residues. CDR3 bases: TGTGCCAGCAGTTCCTTAGTCCCAGAAGCTCCTCCTTCGGAGACCCAGTACTTC. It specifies CASSSLVPEAPPSETQYF.

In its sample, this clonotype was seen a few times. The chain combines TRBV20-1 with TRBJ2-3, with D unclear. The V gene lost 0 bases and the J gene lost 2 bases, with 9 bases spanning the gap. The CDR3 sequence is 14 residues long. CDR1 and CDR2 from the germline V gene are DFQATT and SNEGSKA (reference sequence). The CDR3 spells CSARDHHLTDTQYF. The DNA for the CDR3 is TGCAGTGCTAGAGACCACCACCTCACAGATACGCAGTATTTT.

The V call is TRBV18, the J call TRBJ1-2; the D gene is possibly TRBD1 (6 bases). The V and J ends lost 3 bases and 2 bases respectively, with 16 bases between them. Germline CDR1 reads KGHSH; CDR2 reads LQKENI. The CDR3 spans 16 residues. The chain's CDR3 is CASSPLRGERNYGYTF. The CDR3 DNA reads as TGTGCCAGCTCACCCTTGAGGGGGGAAAGAAACTATGGCTACACCTTC.

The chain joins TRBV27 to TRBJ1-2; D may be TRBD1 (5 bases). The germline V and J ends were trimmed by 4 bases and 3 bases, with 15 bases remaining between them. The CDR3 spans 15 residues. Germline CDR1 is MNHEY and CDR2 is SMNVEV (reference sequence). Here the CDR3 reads CASSSGAGAYYGYTF. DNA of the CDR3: TGTGCCAGCAGTTCCGGGGCCGGGGCCTACTATGGCTACACCTTC.

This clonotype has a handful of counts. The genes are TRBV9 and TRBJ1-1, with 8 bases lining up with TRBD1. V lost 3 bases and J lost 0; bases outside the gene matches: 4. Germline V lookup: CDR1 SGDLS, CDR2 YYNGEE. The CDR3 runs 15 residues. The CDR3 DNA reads TGTGCCAGCAGCGCAAGGACAGGGATGAACACTGAAGCTTTCTTT. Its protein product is CASSARTGMNTEAFF.

Here the CDR3 DNA reads TGCGCCAGCAGCTTGCTCCTAGCGGGAGATTATGAGCAGTTCTTC. This translates into CASSLLLAGDYEQFF. V and J are TRBV5-1 and TRBJ2-1, with 10 positions matching TRBD2. Germline CDR1 SGHRS, CDR2 YFSETQ. The CDR3 totals 15 residues. Trimming at V came to 1 base and at J to 8 bases, leaving 6 bases not matched to a gene.

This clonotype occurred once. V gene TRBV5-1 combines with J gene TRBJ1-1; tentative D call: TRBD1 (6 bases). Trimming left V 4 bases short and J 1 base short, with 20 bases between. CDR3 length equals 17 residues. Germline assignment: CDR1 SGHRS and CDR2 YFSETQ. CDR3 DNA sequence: TGCGCCAGCAGCGATTCGTCCAGGGGTCGCGGGAACACTGAAGCTTTCTTT. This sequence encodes CASSDSSRGRGNTEAFF.

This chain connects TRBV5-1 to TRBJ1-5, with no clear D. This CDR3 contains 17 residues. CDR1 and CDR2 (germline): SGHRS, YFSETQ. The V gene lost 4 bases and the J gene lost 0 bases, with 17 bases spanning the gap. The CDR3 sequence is CASSPREGPYSNQPQHF. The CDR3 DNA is TGCGCCAGCAGCCCGAGGGAGGGCCCCTATAGCAATCAGCCCCAGCATTTT.

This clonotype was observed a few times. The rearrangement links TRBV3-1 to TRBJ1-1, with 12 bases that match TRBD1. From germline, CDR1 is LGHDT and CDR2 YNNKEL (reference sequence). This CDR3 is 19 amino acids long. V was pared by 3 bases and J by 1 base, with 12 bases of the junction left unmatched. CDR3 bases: TGTGCCAGCAGCCACAAAACCGGGACAGGGGGCCGAACGAACACTGAAGCTTTCTTT. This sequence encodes CASSHKTGTGGRTNTEAFF.

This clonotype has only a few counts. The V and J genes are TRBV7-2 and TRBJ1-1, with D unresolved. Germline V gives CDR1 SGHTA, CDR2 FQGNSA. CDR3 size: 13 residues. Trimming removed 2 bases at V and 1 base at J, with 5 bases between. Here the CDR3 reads CASSLRRNTEAFF. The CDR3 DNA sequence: TGTGCCAGCAGCTTAAGACGGAACACTGAAGCTTTCTTT. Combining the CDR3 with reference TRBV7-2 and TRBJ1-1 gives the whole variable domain GAGVSQSPSNKVTEKGKDVELRCDPISGHTALYWYRQSLGQGLEFLIYFQGNSAPDKSGLPSDRFSAERTGGSVSTLTIQRTQQEDSAVYLCASSLRRNTEAFFGQGTRLTVV.

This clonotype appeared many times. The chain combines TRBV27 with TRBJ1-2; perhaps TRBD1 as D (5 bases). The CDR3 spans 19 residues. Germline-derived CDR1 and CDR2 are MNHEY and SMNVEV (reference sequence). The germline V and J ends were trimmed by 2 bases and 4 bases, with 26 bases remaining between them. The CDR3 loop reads CASSLKVRDRGNLIYGYTF. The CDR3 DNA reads TGTGCCAGCAGTTTAAAGGTTCGAGACCGGGGCAATTTGATCTATGGCTACACCTTC.

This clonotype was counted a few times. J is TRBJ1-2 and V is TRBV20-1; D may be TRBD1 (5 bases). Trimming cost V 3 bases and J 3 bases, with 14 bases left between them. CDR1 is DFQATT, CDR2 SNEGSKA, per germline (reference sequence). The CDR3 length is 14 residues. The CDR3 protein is CSARGLLLDYGYTF. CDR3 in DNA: TGCAGTGCTAGGGGGCTTCTCCTCGACTATGGCTACACCTTC.

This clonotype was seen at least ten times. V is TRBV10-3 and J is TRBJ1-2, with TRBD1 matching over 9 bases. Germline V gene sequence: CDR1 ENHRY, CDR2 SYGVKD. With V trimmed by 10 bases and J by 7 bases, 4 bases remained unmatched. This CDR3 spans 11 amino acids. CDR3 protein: CASSQGAGYTF. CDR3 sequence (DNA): TGTGCCAGCTCACAGGGGGCTGGCTACACCTTC.

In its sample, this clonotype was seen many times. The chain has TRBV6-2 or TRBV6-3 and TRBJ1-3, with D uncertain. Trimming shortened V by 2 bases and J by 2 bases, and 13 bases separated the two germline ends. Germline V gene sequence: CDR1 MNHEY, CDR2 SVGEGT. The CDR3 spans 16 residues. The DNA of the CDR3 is TGTGCCAGCAGTTACCCGACCAACATGCCTGGAAACACCATATATTTT. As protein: CASSYPTNMPGNTIYF.

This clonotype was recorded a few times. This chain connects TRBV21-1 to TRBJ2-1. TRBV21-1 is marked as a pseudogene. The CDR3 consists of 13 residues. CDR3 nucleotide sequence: TGTGCCAGCAGCGGGGTATTGGACAATGAGCAGTTCTTC. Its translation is CASSGVLDNEQFF.

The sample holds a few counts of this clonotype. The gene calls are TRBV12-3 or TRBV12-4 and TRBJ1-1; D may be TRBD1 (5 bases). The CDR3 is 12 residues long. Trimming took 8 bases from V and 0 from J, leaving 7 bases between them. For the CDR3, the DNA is TGTGCCAGCGGGACGTTGAACACTGAAGCTTTCTTT. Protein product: CASGTLNTEAFF.

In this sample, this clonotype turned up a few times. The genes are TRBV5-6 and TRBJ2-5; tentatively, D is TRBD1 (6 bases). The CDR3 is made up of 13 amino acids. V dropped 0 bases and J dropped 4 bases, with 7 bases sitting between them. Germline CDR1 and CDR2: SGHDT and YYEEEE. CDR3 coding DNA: TGTGCCAGCAGCTTGGACAGGGTAGAGACCCAGTACTTC. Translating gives CASSLDRVETQYF.

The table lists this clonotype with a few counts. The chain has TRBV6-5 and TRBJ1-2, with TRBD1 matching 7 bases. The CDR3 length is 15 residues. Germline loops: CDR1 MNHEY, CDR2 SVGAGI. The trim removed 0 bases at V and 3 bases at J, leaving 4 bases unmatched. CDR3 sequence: CASSYSQDRHYGYTF. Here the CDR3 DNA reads TGTGCCAGCAGTTACTCCCAGGACAGGCACTATGGCTACACCTTC.

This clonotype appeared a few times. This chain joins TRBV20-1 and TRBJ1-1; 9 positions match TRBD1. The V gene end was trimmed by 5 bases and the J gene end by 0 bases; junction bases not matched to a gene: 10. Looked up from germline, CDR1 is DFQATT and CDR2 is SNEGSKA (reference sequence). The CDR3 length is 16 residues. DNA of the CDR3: TGCAGTGCTCTGGACAGGGGAAAGCCCCTGAACACTGAAGCTTTCTTT. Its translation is CSALDRGKPLNTEAFF.

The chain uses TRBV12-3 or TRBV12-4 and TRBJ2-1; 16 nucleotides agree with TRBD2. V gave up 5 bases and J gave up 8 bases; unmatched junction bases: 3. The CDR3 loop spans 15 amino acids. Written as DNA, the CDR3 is TGTGCCAGCAGTACGGGACTAGCGGGAGGGTATGAGCAGTTCTTC. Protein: CASSTGLAGGYEQFF.

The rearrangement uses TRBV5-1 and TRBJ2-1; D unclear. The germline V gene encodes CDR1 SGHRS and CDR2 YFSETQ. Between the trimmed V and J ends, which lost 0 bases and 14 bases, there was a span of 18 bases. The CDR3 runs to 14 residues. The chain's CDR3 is CASSLANWDGEEFF. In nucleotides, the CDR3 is TGCGCCAGCAGCTTGGCCAATTGGGATGGCGAGGAGTTCTTC. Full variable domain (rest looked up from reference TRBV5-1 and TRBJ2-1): KAGVTQTPRYLIKTRGQQVTLSCSPISGHRSVSWYQQTPGQGLQFLFEYFSETQRNKGNFPGRFSGRQFSNSRSEMNVSTLELGDSALYLCASSLANWDGEEFFGPGTRLTVL.

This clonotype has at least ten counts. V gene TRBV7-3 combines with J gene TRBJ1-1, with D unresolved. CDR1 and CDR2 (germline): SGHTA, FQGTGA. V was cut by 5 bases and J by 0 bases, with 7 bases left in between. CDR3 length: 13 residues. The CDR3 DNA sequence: TGTGCCAGCAGCGTTGGGATGAACACTGAAGCTTTCTTT. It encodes CASSVGMNTEAFF. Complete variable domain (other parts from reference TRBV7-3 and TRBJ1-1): GAGVSQTPSNKVTEKGKYVELRCDPISGHTALYWYRQSLGQGPEFLIYFQGTGAADDSGLPNDRFFAVRPEGSVSTLKIQRTERGDSAVYLCASSVGMNTEAFFGQGTRLTVV.

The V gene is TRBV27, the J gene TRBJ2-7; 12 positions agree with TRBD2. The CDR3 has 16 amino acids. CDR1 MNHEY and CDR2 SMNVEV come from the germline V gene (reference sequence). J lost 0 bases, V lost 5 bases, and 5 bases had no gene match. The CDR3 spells CASSPRTSGASYEQYF. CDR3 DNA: TGTGCCAGCAGTCCCCGGACTAGCGGGGCCTCCTACGAGCAGTACTTC.

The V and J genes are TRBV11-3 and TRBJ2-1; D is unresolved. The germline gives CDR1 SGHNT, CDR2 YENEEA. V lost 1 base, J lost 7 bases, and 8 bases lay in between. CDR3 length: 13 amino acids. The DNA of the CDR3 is TGTGCCAGCAGCTTAGTGGTGAGGAATGAGCAGTTCTTC. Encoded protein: CASSLVVRNEQFF.

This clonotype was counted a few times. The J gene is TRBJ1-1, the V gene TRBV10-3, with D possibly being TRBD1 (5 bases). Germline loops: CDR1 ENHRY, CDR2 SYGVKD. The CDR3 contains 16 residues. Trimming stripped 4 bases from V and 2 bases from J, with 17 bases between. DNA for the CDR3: TGTGCCATCAGTGCCTCCTCCGGGGGGAGAAACACTGAAGCTTTCTTT. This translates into CAISASSGGRNTEAFF.